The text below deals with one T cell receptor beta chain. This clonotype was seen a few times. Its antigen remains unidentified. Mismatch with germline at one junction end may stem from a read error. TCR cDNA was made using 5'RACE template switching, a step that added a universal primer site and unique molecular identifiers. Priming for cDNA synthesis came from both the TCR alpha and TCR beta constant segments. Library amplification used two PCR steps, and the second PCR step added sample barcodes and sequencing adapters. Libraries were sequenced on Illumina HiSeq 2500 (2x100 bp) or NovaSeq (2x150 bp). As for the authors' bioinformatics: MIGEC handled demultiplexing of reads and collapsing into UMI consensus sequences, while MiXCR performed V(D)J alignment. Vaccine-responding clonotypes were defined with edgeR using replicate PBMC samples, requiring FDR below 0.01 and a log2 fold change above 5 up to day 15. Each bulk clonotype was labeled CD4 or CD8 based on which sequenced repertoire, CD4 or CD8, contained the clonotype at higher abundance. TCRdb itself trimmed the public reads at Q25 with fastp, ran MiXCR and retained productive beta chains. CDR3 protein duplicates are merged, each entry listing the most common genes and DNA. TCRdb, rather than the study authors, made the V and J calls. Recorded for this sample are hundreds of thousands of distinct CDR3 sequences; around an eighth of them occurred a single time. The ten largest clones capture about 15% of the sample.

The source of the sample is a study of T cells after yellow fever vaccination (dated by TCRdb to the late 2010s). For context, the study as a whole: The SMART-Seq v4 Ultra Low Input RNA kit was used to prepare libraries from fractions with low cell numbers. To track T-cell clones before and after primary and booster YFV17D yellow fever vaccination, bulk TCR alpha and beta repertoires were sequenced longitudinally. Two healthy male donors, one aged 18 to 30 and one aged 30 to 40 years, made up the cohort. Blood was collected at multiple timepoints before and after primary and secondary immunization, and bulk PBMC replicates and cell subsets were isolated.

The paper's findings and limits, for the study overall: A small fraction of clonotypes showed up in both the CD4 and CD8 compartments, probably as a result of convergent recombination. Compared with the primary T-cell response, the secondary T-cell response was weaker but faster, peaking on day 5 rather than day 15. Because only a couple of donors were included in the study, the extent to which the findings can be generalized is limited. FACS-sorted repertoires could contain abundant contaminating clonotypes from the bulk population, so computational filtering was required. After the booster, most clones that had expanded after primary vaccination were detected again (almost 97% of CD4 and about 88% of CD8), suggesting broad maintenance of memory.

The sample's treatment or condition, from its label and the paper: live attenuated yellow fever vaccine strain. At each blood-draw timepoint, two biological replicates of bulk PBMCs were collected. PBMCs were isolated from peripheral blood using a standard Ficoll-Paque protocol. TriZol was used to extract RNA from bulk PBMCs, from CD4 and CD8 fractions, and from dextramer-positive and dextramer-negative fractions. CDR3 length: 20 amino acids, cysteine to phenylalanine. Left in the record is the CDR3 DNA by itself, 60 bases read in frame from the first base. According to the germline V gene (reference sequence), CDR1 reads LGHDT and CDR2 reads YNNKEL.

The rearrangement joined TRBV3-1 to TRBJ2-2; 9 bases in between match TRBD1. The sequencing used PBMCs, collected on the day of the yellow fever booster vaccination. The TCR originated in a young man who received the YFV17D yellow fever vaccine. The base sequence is TGTGCCAGCAGCAAAGACCAGGACAGGGGAGAAAAAGCGAACACCGGGGAGCTGTTTTTT. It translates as CASSKDQDRGEKANTGELFF.